The clone carrying this TCR beta chain was seen a few times. This entry is derived from a study of blood T cells in healthy people across ages. Per-sample PBMC isolation yielded at least 6.5 million cells. Primed by a sample-barcoded 5' primer and a J-beta primer mix, a second PCR proceeded for about 6 to 12 cycles. One entry per CDR3 protein results from TCRdb running MiXCR on the 5' RACE reads. The sample gives hundreds of thousands of distinct CDR3 sequences, 58% of which show up once; around 37% is in the top ten. The V end was cut by 2 bases, the J end by 13 bases, with 15 bases between. CDR1 LGHNT and CDR2 FRNRAP come from the germline V gene. The CDR3 extends over 13 amino acids.

This chain links TRBV12-5 with TRBJ2-4; D possibly corresponds to TRBD1 (6 bases). This TCR was sampled from a man in his 60s in good health. Sequenced input: blood. CDR3 amino acids: CASGLPHPDRQYF. The CDR3 nucleotides read TGTGCTAGTGGTTTGCCTCACCCGGACAGACAGTACTTC.